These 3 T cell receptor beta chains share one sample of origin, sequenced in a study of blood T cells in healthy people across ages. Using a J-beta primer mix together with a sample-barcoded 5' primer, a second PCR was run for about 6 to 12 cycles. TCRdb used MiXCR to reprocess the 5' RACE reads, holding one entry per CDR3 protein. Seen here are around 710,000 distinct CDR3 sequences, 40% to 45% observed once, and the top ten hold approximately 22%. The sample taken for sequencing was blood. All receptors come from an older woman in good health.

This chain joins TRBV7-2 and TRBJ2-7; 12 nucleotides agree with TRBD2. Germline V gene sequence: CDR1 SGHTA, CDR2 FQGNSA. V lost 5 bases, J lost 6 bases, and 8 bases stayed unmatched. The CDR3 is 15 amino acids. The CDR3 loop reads CASSAPTSGSREQYF. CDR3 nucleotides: TGTGCCAGCAGCGCCCCGACTAGCGGGAGCCGCGAGCAGTACTTC.

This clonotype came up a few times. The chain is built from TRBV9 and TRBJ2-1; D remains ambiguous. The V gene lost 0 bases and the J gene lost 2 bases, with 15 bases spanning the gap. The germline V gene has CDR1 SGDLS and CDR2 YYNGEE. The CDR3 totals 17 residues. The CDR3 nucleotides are TGTGCCAGCAGCGTAGATGAGTCCTCCCTAGCCTACAATGAGCAGTTCTTC. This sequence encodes CASSVDESSLAYNEQFF. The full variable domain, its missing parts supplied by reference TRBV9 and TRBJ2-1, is DSGVTQTPKHLITATGQRVTLRCSPRSGDLSVYWYQQSLDQGLQFLIQYYNGEERAKGNILERFSAQQFPDLHSELNLSSLELGDSALYFCASSVDESSLAYNEQFFGPGTRLTVL.

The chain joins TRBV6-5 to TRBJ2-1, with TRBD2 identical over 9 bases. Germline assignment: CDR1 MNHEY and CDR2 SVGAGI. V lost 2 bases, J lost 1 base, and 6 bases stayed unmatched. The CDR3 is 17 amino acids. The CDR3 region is CASSYRASGISYNEQFF. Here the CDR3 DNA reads TGTGCCAGCAGTTACAGGGCTAGCGGGATTTCCTACAATGAGCAGTTCTTC.